The 17 T cell receptor beta chains below all came from one sample that was sequenced in a study of identical twins. TCRdb re-derived calls from the 5' RACE reads in MiXCR, one entry per CDR3 protein. Here the sample spans a few hundred thousand distinct CDR3 sequences, approximately 17% being singletons. Sequencing used naive T cells sorted from blood. Source of these receptors: a man aged 50-60 years in good health.

The rearrangement links TRBV2 to TRBJ2-3; D gene ambiguous. With 6 bases removed from V and 0 bases from J, the gap between germline ends came to 16 bases. CDR3 length: 16 amino acids. The germline V gene has CDR1 SNHLY and CDR2 FYNNEI. The CDR3 region is CASSSLPKSSTDTQYF. Written as DNA, the CDR3 is TGTGCCAGCAGCTCACTCCCTAAATCTAGCACAGATACGCAGTATTTT. The whole variable domain, filled in from reference TRBV2 and TRBJ2-3, reads EPEVTQTPSHQVTQMGQEVILRCVPISNHLYFYWYRQILGQKVEFLVSFYNNEISEKSEIFDDQFSVERPDGSNFTLKIRSTKLEDSAMYFCASSSLPKSSTDTQYFGPGTRLTVL.

This clonotype has a count of ten or more. This rearrangement joins TRBV15 to TRBJ1-4, with D maybe TRBD1 (5 bases). Between the trimmed V and J ends, which lost 3 bases and 5 bases, there was a span of 10 bases. Germline values: CDR1 LNHNV, CDR2 YYDKDF (reference sequence). This CDR3 spans 14 amino acids. Here the CDR3 DNA reads TGTGCCACCAGCAGTAGGACACGGAATGAAAAACTGTTTTTT. The encoded protein is CATSSRTRNEKLFF.

The J gene is TRBJ2-1, the V gene TRBV5-1; no reliable D call. Germline V gene sequence: CDR1 SGHRS, CDR2 YFSETQ. This CDR3 has 14 amino acids. Trimming stripped 1 base from V and 6 bases from J, with 11 bases between. As DNA, the CDR3 is TGCGCCAGCAGCTTGAGTTACAATGGCAATGAGCAGTTCTTC. It codes for CASSLSYNGNEQFF.

This clonotype appeared a few times. The chain is built from TRBV29-1 and TRBJ2-1, with TRBD2 matching over 12 bases. Germline V gives CDR1 SQVTM, CDR2 ANQGSEA. The J segment lost 1 base and the V segment lost 6 bases, leaving 4 bases of the junction unmatched. The CDR3 consists of 15 residues. The CDR3 here is CSVDTSGRSYNEQFF. CDR3 nucleotides: TGCAGCGTCGATACTAGCGGGAGGTCCTACAATGAGCAGTTCTTC.

Comments on this clonotype: Given a much more abundant clone one base away, this may be a read error. The CDR3 DNA reads TGTGCCAGCAGCCCAAGAGGGACTCGCACCGGGGAGCTGTTTTTT. Translated, it gives CASSPRGTRTGELFF. The V gene is TRBV7-6, the J gene TRBJ2-2; tentatively, D is TRBD2 (6 bases). The CDR3 is 15 amino acids. V was trimmed by 5 bases and J by 4 bases, leaving 14 bases between them. Germline V gene sequence: CDR1 SGHVS, CDR2 FNYEAQ.

The V gene is TRBV20-1, the J gene TRBJ2-3; 11 bases fit TRBD2. Unmatched junction bases numbered 6, after V lost 6 bases and J lost 4 bases. Germline assignment: CDR1 DFQATT and CDR2 SNEGSKA (reference sequence). This CDR3 comprises 14 residues. CDR3 loop: CSAPLAGVPDTQYF. The CDR3 region has the DNA TGCAGTGCGCCACTAGCGGGAGTTCCAGATACGCAGTATTTT.

This rearrangement joins TRBV5-5 to TRBJ2-3, with D maybe TRBD1 (6 bases). The V gene lost 1 base and the J gene lost 3 bases, with 9 bases spanning the gap. Germline V CDR1 and CDR2: SGHKS, YYEKEE (reference sequence). The CDR3 has 14 residues. In DNA form, the CDR3 reads TGTGCCAGCAGCTTGACAGGGTTTACAGATACGCAGTATTTT. It specifies CASSLTGFTDTQYF.

The chain uses TRBV6-1 and TRBJ2-1; D assignment may be TRBD1 or TRBD2 (5 bases each). Looked up from germline, CDR1 is MNHNS and CDR2 is SASEGT. This CDR3 region has 14 residues. V gave up 2 bases and J gave up 6 bases, with 11 bases separating them. CDR3 region: CASSEFGAINEQFF. The DNA for the CDR3 is TGTGCCAGCAGTGAATTCGGGGCCATCAATGAGCAGTTCTTC.

The CDR3, as DNA: TGTGCCAGCAGCTCCTCCAATACAGTGGCGGGGAACGAGCAGTACTTC. Encoded protein: CASSSSNTVAGNEQYF. This sequence joins TRBV7-2 and TRBJ2-7; TRBD2 is a possible D gene (6 bases). With 4 bases removed from V and 5 bases from J, the gap between germline ends came to 21 bases. Germline CDR1 reads SGHTA; CDR2 reads FQGNSA. The CDR3 contains 16 residues.

This chain links TRBV4-3 with TRBJ1-1; D is uncertain. Germline CDR1 reads LGHNA; CDR2 reads YSLEER. The CDR3 runs 13 residues. The V end lost 3 bases, the J end lost 4 bases, and 9 bases lay between the germline ends. The CDR3 region has the DNA TGCGCCAGCAGCCATGGGCGGGGCACTGAAGCTTTCTTT. Translating gives CASSHGRGTEAFF.

In its sample, this clonotype was seen many times. V usage is TRBV3-1 and J usage is TRBJ2-1, with 13 bases identical to TRBD2. CDR1 is LGHDT and CDR2 is YNNKEL in the germline V gene (reference sequence). The ends lost 8 bases at V and 0 bases at J; junction bases unmatched: 7. The CDR3 spans 17 residues. CDR3 nucleotides: TGTGCCAGCCAGGGACTAGCGGGGTCTCACTCCTACAATGAGCAGTTCTTC. Amino acid sequence: CASQGLAGSHSYNEQFF.

This clonotype was seen only a few times. This sequence joins TRBV29-1 and TRBJ2-2; 7 nucleotides align to TRBD1. CDR3 length: 13 amino acids. J lost 7 bases, V lost 4 bases, and 6 bases had no gene match. CDR1 is SQVTM and CDR2 is ANQGSEA in the germline V gene. This chain's CDR3 is CSVGQGRGGELFF. CDR3 in DNA: TGCAGCGTTGGACAGGGTAGGGGCGGGGAGCTGTTTTTT.

The rearrangement uses TRBV7-2 and TRBJ2-2; D remains ambiguous. The CDR3 contains 15 residues. Germline V gives CDR1 SGHTA, CDR2 FQGNSA. V shed 5 bases and J shed 2 bases, with 12 bases lying between them. Written as DNA, the CDR3 is TGTGCCAGCAGCCTAGGGCGCCATAACACCGGGGAGCTGTTTTTT. It translates to CASSLGRHNTGELFF.

The chain joins TRBV15 to TRBJ2-3; D gene ambiguous. Germline assignment: CDR1 LNHNV and CDR2 YYDKDF (reference sequence). The V end lost 6 bases, the J end lost 1 base, and 8 bases lay between the germline ends. The CDR3 has 13 amino acids. The CDR3 loop is CATSQEGTDTQYF. The CDR3 DNA follows: TGTGCCACCAGTCAAGAAGGCACAGATACGCAGTATTTT.

This clonotype was picked up a small number of times. The chain links TRBV5-1 to TRBJ2-1, with D perhaps given as TRBD1 or TRBD2 (5 bases each). CDR1 is SGHRS and CDR2 is YFSETQ in the germline V gene. Trimming left V 1 base short and J 5 bases short, with 7 bases between. This CDR3 comprises 13 residues. In DNA form, the CDR3 reads TGCGCCAGCAGCTTGCGGGGACACAATGAGCAGTTCTTC. Its translation is CASSLRGHNEQFF.

Only a few counts were recorded for this clonotype. The chain has TRBV7-9 and TRBJ2-1; D might be TRBD1 (6 bases). CDR1 is SEHNR and CDR2 is FQNEAQ in the germline V gene (reference sequence). Trimming shortened V by 5 bases and J by 8 bases, and 19 bases separated the two germline ends. The CDR3 has 15 residues. The CDR3 bases are TGTGCCAGCAGCCCCCCCAGGGGAGTGAGTGATGAGCAGTTCTTC. The encoded protein is CASSPPRGVSDEQFF.

The CDR3 loop is CASSQPRQGFNEKLFF. The CDR3 DNA is TGCGCCAGCAGCCAACCTCGACAGGGCTTTAATGAAAAACTGTTTTTT. The chain joins TRBV4-1 to TRBJ1-4; the match to TRBD1 covers 7 bases. Germline V lookup: CDR1 MGHRA, CDR2 YSYEKL. This CDR3 has 16 amino acids. The V segment lost 2 bases and the J segment 4 bases; nucleotides outside the gene matches: 7.